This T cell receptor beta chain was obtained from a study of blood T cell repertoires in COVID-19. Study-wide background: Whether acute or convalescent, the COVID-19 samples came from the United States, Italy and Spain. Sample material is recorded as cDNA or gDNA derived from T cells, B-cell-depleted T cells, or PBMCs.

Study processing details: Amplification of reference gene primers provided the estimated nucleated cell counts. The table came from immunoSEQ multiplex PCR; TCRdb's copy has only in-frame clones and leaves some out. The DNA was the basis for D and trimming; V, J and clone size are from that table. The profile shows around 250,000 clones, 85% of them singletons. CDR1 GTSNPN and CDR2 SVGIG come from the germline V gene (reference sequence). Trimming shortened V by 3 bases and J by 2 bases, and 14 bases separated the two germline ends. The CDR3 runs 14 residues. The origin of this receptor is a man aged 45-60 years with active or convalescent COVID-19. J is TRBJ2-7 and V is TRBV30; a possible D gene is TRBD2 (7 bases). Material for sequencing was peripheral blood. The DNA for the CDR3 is TGTGCCTGGAGAAGGGGGGAGGGCCCCTACGAGCAGTACTTC. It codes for CAWRRGEGPYEQYF.